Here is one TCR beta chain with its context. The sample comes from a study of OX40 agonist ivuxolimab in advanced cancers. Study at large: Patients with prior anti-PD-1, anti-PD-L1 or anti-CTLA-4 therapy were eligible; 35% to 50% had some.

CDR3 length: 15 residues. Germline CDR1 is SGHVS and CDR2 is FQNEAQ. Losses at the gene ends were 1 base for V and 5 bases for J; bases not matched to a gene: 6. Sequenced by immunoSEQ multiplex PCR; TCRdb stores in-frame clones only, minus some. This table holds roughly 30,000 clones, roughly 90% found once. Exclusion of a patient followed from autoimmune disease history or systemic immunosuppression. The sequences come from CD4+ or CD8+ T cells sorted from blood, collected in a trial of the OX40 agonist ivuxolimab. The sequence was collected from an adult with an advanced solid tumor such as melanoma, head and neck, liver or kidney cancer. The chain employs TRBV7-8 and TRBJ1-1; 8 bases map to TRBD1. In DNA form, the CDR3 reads TGTGCCAGCAGCTTAGGGACAGGGATTGGGACTGAAGCTTTCTTT. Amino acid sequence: CASSLGTGIGTEAFF.